Listed below are T cell receptor beta chains from one sample, sequenced in a study of blood T cell repertoires in COVID-19. Profiling relied on immunoSEQ multiplex PCR, and the TCRdb table lists in-frame clones only, not all of them. The profile shows over 90,000 clones, 84% of them singletons. The specimen sequenced was peripheral blood. These receptors were taken from a man in his forties with active or convalescent COVID-19. The CDR3 runs from the conserved cysteine through the conserved F or W. Only part of the rows carry a size: once, few, many, or a class if the clone is expanded.

V gene: TRBV5-1
clone size: .
CDR3 protein: CAINRTGGLEKLFF

V gene: TRBV10-1
clone size: .
CDR3 protein: CASRGSGGRTDTQYF

V gene: TRBV30
clone size: .
CDR3 protein: CAWSVSGTGGTDTQYF

V gene: TRBV4-2
clone size: .
CDR3 protein: CASSHPRGGIFYGYTF

V gene: TRBV11-1
clone size: .
CDR3 protein: CASSLSGGRETQYF

V gene: TRBV7-9
clone size: .
CDR3 protein: CASSLWGDNSPLHF

V gene: TRBV3-1/TRBV3-2
clone size: .
CDR3 protein: CASSHPPGGSGYTF

V gene: TRBV7-8
clone size: .
CDR3 protein: CASSLTGGVSTDTQYF

V gene: TRBV4-3
clone size: .
CDR3 protein: CASSQTDSNYGYTF

V gene: TRBV11-2
clone size: .
CDR3 protein: CASSEGQGAGNTQYF

V gene: TRBV19
clone size: .
CDR3 protein: CASSFGLTNTGELFF

V gene: TRBV29-1
clone size: few
CDR3 protein: CSAVQGAGQPQHF

V gene: TRBV2
clone size: .
CDR3 protein: CATTLARGGRDTQYF

V gene: TRBV15
clone size: .
CDR3 protein: CATSPRGTRPQETQYF

V gene: TRBV9
clone size: once
CDR3 protein: CASSGTSGTQETQYF

V gene: TRBV30
clone size: .
CDR3 protein: CAWSRIENEAFF

V gene: TRBV6-5
clone size: .
CDR3 protein: CASSSGGLGYGYTF

V gene: TRBV12-5
clone size: .
CDR3 protein: CASGLVLVGGQYSNQPQHF